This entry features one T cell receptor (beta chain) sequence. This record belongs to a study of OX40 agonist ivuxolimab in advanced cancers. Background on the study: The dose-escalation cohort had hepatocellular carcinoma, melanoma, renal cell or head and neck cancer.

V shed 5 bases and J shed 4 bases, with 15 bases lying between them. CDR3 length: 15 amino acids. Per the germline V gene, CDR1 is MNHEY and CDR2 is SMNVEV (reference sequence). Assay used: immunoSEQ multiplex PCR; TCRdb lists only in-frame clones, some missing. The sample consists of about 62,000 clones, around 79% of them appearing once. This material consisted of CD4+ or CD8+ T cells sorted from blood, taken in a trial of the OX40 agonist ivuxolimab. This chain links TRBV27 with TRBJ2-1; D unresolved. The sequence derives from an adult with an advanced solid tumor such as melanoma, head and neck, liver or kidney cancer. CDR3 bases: TGTGCCAGCAGTAAGCCGGGCCTAATATACAATGAGCAGTTCTTC. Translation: CASSKPGLIYNEQFF.